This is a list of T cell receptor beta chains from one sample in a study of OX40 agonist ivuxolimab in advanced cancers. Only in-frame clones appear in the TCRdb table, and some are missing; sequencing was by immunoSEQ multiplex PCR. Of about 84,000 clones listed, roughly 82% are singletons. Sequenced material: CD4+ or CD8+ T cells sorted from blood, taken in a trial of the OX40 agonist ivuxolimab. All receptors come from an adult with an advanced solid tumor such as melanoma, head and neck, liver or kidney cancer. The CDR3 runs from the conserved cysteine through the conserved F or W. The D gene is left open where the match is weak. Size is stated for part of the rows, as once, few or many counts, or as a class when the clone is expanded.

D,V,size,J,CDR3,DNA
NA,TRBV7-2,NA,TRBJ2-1,CASSLQGYEQFF,TGTGCCAGCAGCTTACAGGGATATGAGCAGTTCTTC
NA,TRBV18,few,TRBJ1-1,CASSLNTDTEAFF,TGTGCCAGCTCACTCAACACGGACACTGAAGCTTTCTTT
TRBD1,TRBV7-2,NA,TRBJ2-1,CASSTDRGNEQFF,TGTGCCAGCAGCACGGACAGGGGCAATGAGCAGTTCTTC
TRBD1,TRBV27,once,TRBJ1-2,CASSSDRTEGYTF,TGTGCCAGCAGTTCGGACAGGACGGAGGGCTACACCTTC
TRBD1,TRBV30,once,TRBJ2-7,CAWGRGTGVPYEQYF,TGTGCCTGGGGACGAGGGACAGGGGTCCCCTACGAGCAGTACTTC
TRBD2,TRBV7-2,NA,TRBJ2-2,CASTTGREGELFF,TGTGCCAGCACCACCGGGAGGGAAGGGGAGCTGTTTTTT
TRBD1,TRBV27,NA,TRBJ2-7,CASRRRGTGIYEQYF,TGTGCCAGCAGGAGGCGTGGGACAGGAATCTACGAGCAGTACTTC
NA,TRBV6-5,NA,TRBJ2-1,CAITSDAYNEQFF,TGTGCCATTACGTCGGACGCATACAATGAGCAGTTCTTC
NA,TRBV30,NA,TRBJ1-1,CAWSVLVGTEAFF,TGTGCCTGGAGTGTACTGGTGGGCACTGAAGCTTTCTTT
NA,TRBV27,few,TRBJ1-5,CASNPQGGQPQHF,TGTGCCAGCAACCCACAGGGAGGGCAGCCCCAGCATTTT
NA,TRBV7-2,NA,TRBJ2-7,CASSLPSRVRNEQYF,TGTGCCAGCAGCCTCCCTAGCAGGGTTAGGAACGAGCAGTACTTC
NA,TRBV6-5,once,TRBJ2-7,CASRMGGNREQYF,TGTGCCAGCAGGATGGGGGGAAATCGGGAGCAGTACTTC
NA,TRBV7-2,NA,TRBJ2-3,CASSYDSSSLPYF,TGTGCCAGCAGTTACGACAGCTCTTCCCTCCCGTATTTT
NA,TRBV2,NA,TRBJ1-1,CASTAGQLNTEAFF,TGTGCCAGCACCGCGGGGCAATTGAACACTGAAGCTTTCTTT
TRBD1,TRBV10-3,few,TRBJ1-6,CAISFDRVDYSPLHF,TGTGCCATCAGTTTTGACAGGGTTGACTATTCACCCCTCCACTTT
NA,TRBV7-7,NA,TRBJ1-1,CASRQPPSGGRENTEAFF,TGTGCCAGCAGACAACCCCCTTCGGGGGGGCGGGAGAACACTGAAGCTTTCTTT
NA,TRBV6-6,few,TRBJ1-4,CASSEGRTNEKLFF,TGTGCCAGCAGTGAGGGCAGAACTAATGAAAAACTGTTTTTT
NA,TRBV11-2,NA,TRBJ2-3,CASSLGWGTDTQYF,TGTGCCAGCAGCTTAGGGTGGGGCACAGATACGCAGTATTTT
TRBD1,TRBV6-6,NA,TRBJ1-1,CASSKGDSNTEAFF,TGTGCCAGCAGTAAGGGGGACAGTAACACTGAAGCTTTCTTT
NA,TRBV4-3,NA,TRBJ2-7,CASSRNVAYEQYF,TGCGCCAGCAGCCGGAACGTAGCCTACGAGCAGTACTTC
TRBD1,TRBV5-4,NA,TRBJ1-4,CASSFRYGQGTEKLFF,TGTGCCAGCAGCTTCCGGTATGGACAGGGGACTGAAAAACTGTTTTTT
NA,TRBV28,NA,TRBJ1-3,CASSASGNTIYF,TGTGCCAGCAGTGCCTCTGGAAACACCATATATTTT
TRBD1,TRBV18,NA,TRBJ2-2,CASSPPGDRGTGELFF,TGTGCCAGCTCACCACCGGGAGACAGGGGAACCGGGGAGCTGTTTTTT
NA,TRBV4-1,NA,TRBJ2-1,CASSQVPDIAINEQFF,TGCGCCAGCAGCCAAGTCCCGGACATCGCAATTAATGAGCAGTTCTTC
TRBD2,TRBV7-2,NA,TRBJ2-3,CASSLGGGGALDTQYF,TGTGCCAGCAGCTTAGGAGGCGGGGGGGCCTTAGATACGCAGTATTTT
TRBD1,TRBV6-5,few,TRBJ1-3,CASSYSTGSGYTIYF,TGTGCCAGCAGTTACTCGACAGGGAGTGGGTACACCATATATTTT
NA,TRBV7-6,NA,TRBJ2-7,CASSLATGGSYEQYF,TGTGCCAGCAGCTTAGCGACGGGTGGGTCCTACGAGCAGTACTTC
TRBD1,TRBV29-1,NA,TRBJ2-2,CSVKGQGSTGELFF,TGCAGCGTTAAGGGACAGGGGTCCACCGGGGAGCTGTTTTTT
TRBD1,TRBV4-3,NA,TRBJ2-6,CASSQDPGTGAGANVLTF,TGCGCCAGCAGCCAAGATCCCGGGACAGGGGCTGGGGCCAACGTCCTGACTTTC
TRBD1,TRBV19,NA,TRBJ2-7,CASSITTGTGNHEQYF,TGTGCCAGTAGTATAACCACCGGGACAGGGAACCACGAGCAGTACTTC
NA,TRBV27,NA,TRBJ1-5,CASSLSAGPDQPQHF,TGTGCCAGCAGTTTATCTGCGGGTCCGGATCAGCCCCAGCATTTT
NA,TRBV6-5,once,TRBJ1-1,CASSYVQGGEAFF,TGTGCCAGCAGTTACGTCCAGGGTGGTGAAGCTTTCTTT
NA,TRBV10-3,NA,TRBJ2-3,CATLMNTDTQYF,TGTGCCACACTAATGAACACAGATACGCAGTATTTT
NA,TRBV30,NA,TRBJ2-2,CACRASNTGELFF,TGTGCCTGCCGGGCGTCGAACACCGGGGAGCTGTTTTTT
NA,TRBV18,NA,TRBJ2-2,CASSPVKGDTGELFF,TGTGCCAGCTCACCTGTGAAAGGGGACACCGGGGAGCTGTTTTTT
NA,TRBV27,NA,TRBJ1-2,CASSSNTGYGYTF,TGTGCCAGCAGTTCAAACACTGGCTATGGCTACACCTTC
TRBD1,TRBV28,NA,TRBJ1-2,CAGGRDRGRSNGYTF,TGTGCCGGGGGACGGGACAGGGGGCGAAGTAATGGCTACACCTTC
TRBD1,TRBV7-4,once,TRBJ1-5,CASILWDRGSNQPQHF,TGTGCCAGCATCCTTTGGGACAGGGGAAGCAATCAGCCCCAGCATTTT
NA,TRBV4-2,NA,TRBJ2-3,CASSQDPRLEDTQYF,TGTGCCAGCAGCCAAGATCCTAGACTAGAAGATACGCAGTATTTT
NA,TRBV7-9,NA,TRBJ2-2,CASSFLNTGELFF,TGTGCCAGCAGCTTTCTGAACACCGGGGAGCTGTTTTTT
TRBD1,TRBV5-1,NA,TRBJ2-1,CASSLERTGDYNEQFF,TGCGCCAGCAGCTTGGAGAGGACAGGGGACTACAATGAGCAGTTCTTC
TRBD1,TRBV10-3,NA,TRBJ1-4,CATRGAATNEKLFF,TGTGCCACCAGGGGGGCTGCCACTAATGAAAAACTGTTTTTT
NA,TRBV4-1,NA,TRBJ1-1,CASSQDRSNTEAFF,TGCGCCAGCAGCCAAGATCGTTCCAACACTGAAGCTTTCTTT
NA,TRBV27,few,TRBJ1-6,CASSQVTNSPLHF,TGTGCCAGCAGTCAGGTTACCAATTCACCCCTCCACTTT
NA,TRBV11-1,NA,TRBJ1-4,CASSFDTATNEKLFF,TGTGCCAGCAGCTTCGACACCGCAACTAATGAAAAACTGTTTTTT
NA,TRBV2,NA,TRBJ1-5,CASSLQYSNQPQHF,TGTGCCAGCAGTCTTCAATATAGCAATCAGCCCCAGCATTTT
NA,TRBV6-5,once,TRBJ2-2,CASSRGFTGELFF,TGTGCCAGCAGCCGCGGATTCACCGGGGAGCTGTTTTTT
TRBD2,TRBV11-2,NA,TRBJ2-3,CASSLALAGGGTDTQYF,TGTGCCAGCAGCTTGGCCCTAGCGGGGGGAGGGACAGATACGCAGTATTTT
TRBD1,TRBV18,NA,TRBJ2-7,CASSPLDRGAYEQYF,TGTGCCAGCTCACCACTGGACAGGGGTGCCTACGAGCAGTACTTC
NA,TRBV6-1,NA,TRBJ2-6,CASTAAGANVLTF,TGTGCCAGCACGGCTGCAGGGGCCAACGTCCTGACTTTC
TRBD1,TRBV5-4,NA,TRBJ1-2,CASSLAGGMNYGYTF,TGTGCCAGCAGCTTGGCAGGGGGCATGAACTATGGCTACACCTTC
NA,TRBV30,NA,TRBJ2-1,CAWSVSQRGDEQFF,TGTGCCTGGAGTGTAAGCCAACGGGGCGATGAGCAGTTCTTC